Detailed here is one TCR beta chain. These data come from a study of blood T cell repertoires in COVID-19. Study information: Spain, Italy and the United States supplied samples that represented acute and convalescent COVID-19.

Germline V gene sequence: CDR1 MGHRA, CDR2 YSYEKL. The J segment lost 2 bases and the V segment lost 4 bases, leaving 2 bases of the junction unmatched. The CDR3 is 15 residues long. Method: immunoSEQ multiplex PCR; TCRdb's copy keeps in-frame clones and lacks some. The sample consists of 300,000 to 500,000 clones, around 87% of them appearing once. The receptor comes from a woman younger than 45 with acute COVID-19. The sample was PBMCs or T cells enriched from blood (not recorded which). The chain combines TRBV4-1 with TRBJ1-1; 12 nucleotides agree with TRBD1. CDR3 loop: CASSPGTGGNTEAFF. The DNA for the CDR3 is TGCGCCAGCAGCCCGGGGACAGGGGGCAACACTGAAGCTTTCTTT.